This T cell receptor (beta chain) comes out of a study of shared clonotypes between healthy human individuals (dated by TCRdb to 2020 to 2022). Study-level background: The cohort included a few men and two women between 18 and 49 years of age. Per donor, three plates each were used for CD4 naive and CD4 memory, two for CD8 naive, and one for CD8 memory. Blood TCR repertoires of 5 or 6 healthy adults were deeply sequenced to estimate repertoire size and the extent of clonotype sharing between individuals. Different laboratories and diverse techniques were used to prepare libraries and sequence TCR repertoires, to increase sequencing depth and limit assay-specific biases. Each donor's leukapheresis produced roughly between roughly 0.85 and 9.5 billion PBMCs.

The donors were healthy, HIV-negative adults with no recently reported acute infections or vaccinations. Only Caucasian adults living in Nashville, Tennessee, USA were represented among the donors. CD4+ T cells were enriched by magnetic negative selection; naive cells were then positively selected on CD45RA, and the negative fraction formed the memory subset. After blood collection by leukapheresis, PBMCs were isolated using Ficoll-Histopaque density gradient centrifugation and then cryopreserved in the vapor phase of liquid nitrogen. Analytical flow cytometry was used to check the purity and quantity of every magnetically sorted T cell population. Genomic DNA was isolated from each sorted fraction and quantified by UV absorbance on a Nanodrop 2000c. Study-wide findings and limitations: Rarefaction of sorted-subset datasets indicated incomplete sequencing despite the large sequencing depth. Sampling was limited to blood, and TCR repertoires in tissue likely differ from TCR repertoires in blood. Naive subsets generally had larger estimated clonotype richness than memory subsets did. Pairwise subsampling indicated that sequencing depth was expected to affect the degree of clonotype sharing among donors. Compared with non-shared clonotypes, the clonotypes found in all four sorted-subset donors had higher generation probabilities. The genetic and exposure-history diversity represented was limited by the small number of donors. Around 5.4% of naive CD4, 3.5% of naive CD8, approximately 2.2% of memory CD4, and 0.4% of memory CD8 clonotypes were shared across four donors.

TCR CDR3 regions were amplified from genomic DNA by multiplex PCR using the deep immunoSEQ assay. Extracted genomic DNA from each cell subset was distributed evenly across all wells of several immunoSEQ 96-well plates, and each plate was treated as a replicate. Each replicate PCR for sorted subsets received roughly 0.2 ug genomic DNA, equal to about 30,000 T cell genomes. Purified libraries were quantified with a Qubit 3.0 fluorometer, sized on a Bioanalyzer 2100, and re-quantified with the KAPA Library Quantification kit. Every immunoSEQ 96-well plate was sequenced on a dedicated single-read 150-cycle Illumina NextSeq 550 flow cell. In the authors' own workflow: Because the immunoSEQ output held only junctional sequences and lacked quality scores, the filtering could not match the filtering applied to full-length reads. Sequences were annotated with PyIR, a Python wrapper for IgBLAST v1.9, and V/J genes and CDR3 were assigned using IMGT germline references. Reads were removed for weak V/J assignments (E-value above 1e-6), missing CDR3, stop codons, out-of-frame junctions, or ambiguous translated residues. A V3J clonotype was defined by an identical inferred V gene, J gene, and CDR3 amino acid sequence. Percentage overlap between repertoires was calculated by dividing the number of shared unique clonotypes by the size of the smaller repertoire. Repertoire richness was assessed with RTK rarefaction, the Chao1 estimator, and Recon v2.1 estimates of unobserved clonotypes. Generation probabilities were computed with OLGA for all TCRbeta clonotypes obtained by the gDNA method from a handful of donors. TCRdb took this table from immuneACCESS and kept in-frame rearrangements with V and J called. Such tables lack part of the clones; where checked against another copy, unresolved V genes explain under half of the gap, and the rest is unexplained. V and J calls and clone size come straight from that table; D and trimming were deduced from the DNA. For this sample the table gives roughly 2,500,000 clones, of which more than 85% were detected only once. The ten largest clones add up to 0.36% of the sample.

In the case of this clone: Its antigen has not been determined. Base qualities were left out, and no much larger clone turns up one base away.

Trimming removed 4 bases from V and 3 bases from J, leaving 7 bases between the germline ends. According to the germline V gene (reference sequence), CDR1 reads LNHDA and CDR2 reads SQIVND. The CDR3 holds 13 amino acids from the cysteine to the phenylalanine. The entry retains the CDR3 DNA only, 39 bases that are in frame from base 1. Specimen: naive CD4+ T cells from PBMCs. This sample's cell subset or site label indicates: CD45RA+ positively selected. Recombination linked TRBV19 to TRBJ1-5; the D segment cannot be called with confidence. This clonotype was sampled from a man between 18 and 35 years old in good health. Some clones in this sample may be carry-over from other donors' samples. The DNA sequence reads TGTGCCAGTAGTAACAGCCACAATCAGCCCCAGCATTTT. Its protein product is CASSNSHNQPQHF. The variable domain in full, with residues beyond the CDR3 obtained from the reference TRBV19 and TRBJ1-5 genes, is DGGITQSPKYLFRKEGQNVTLSCEQNLNHDAMYWYRQDPGQGLRLIYYSQIVNDFQKGDIAEGYSVSREKKESFPLTVTSAQKNPTAFYLCASSNSHNQPQHFGDGTRLSIL.